This TCR beta chain emerged from a study of blood T cells in healthy people across ages. Whole-study context: About one barcoded TCR beta cDNA was captured per two T cells.

Concerning this clonotype: The antigen is not known.

Next came a second PCR, run for about 7 to 12 cycles, which used a sample-barcoded 5' primer along with a J-beta primer mix. There were at least 2.5 million CDR3-containing paired-end reads obtained from each sample. TCRdb analysed the 5' RACE reads with MiXCR anew, one entry per CDR3 protein. The sample gives some 1.4 million distinct CDR3 sequences, 42% of which show up once; roughly 7.9% is in the top ten. Germline CDR1 reads MDHEN; CDR2 reads SYDVKM. This CDR3 has 13 amino acids. Trimming took 8 bases from V and 7 from J, leaving 12 bases between them. Overall study findings and caveats: The lack of PBMC sorting stopped any conclusive naive versus antigen-experienced comparison.

This chain connects TRBV28 to TRBJ1-6, with no clear D. Sequencing was carried out using blood. This sequence was found in a woman aged 18-29 years in good health. Written as DNA, the CDR3 is TGTGCCAGCTATCCTCAGCGGAATTCACCCCTCCACTTT. Translated: CASYPQRNSPLHF.